Listed here is a single T cell receptor (beta chain). The data are from a study of blood T cell repertoires in COVID-19. Across the whole study: Sources were T cells, B-cell-depleted T cells, or PBMCs; the material itself was cDNA or gDNA.

V lost 2 bases and J lost 3, with 8 bases in between. CDR1 is SGHNT, CDR2 YENEEA, per germline. The CDR3 length is 13 residues. Authors' processing steps: It was from reference gene primer amplification that nucleated cell counts were estimated. Profiled with immunoSEQ multiplex PCR; TCRdb holds only in-frame clones, not every one. The DNA was the basis for D and trimming; V, J and clone size are from that table. The sample yields 180,000 or so clones, about nine tenths seen once. The sequence was obtained from a middle-aged man with acute or convalescent COVID-19. The chain employs TRBV11-3 and TRBJ2-7; D possibly corresponds to TRBD1 (6 bases). The sample taken for sequencing was peripheral blood. The CDR3, as DNA: TGTGCCAGCAGCTTACAGGGGAACTACGAGCAGTACTTC. Amino acid sequence: CASSLQGNYEQYF.